The 13 T cell receptor beta chains below were found in one sample sequenced in a study of glioma-infiltrating T cells. TCR alpha and beta CDR3 regions were amplified from RNA using iRepertoire nested multiplex PCR. TCRdb ran MiXCR on the multiplex PCR reads and lists one entry per CDR3 protein. Altogether some 180,000 distinct CDR3 sequences are present, 30% to 40% being singletons, with the ten largest covering just over 20%. Sequencing was done on a sample of glioma tissue, nonneoplastic brain tissue, or PBMCs (not recorded which). These receptors were obtained from a human donor with low-grade glioma or glioblastoma, undergoing nonglioma brain surgery, or in good health (not recorded which).

The table lists this clonotype with many counts. This chain connects TRBV24-1 to TRBJ2-1, with 7 bases identical to TRBD2. Looked up from germline, CDR1 is KGHDR and CDR2 is SFDVKD. The CDR3 covers 15 residues. With V trimmed by 2 bases and J by 0 bases, 0 bases remained unmatched. The CDR3 DNA sequence: TGTGCCACCAGTGATTGGACTAGCTCCTACAATGAGCAGTTCTTC. This sequence encodes CATSDWTSSYNEQFF.

This clonotype was detected only a few times. Just one base apart from a much larger clone, this may be a read error. CDR3 coding DNA: TGTGCCAGCAGCTTGCGCAGGACTAACACTGAAGCTTCCTTT. Translation gives CASSLRRTNTEASF. The V gene is TRBV5-4, the J gene TRBJ1-1; D is unclear. The CDR3 totals 14 residues. Germline CDR1 reads SGHNT; CDR2 reads YYREEE (reference sequence).

This chain links TRBV7-2 with TRBJ2-1; 9 bases agree with TRBD2. CDR3 size: 16 residues. The germline V gene has CDR1 SGHTA and CDR2 FQGNSA. Germline trimming cut 2 bases from V and 6 bases from J; bases unmatched to any gene: 8. The CDR3 is CASSLSAGGPFNEQFF. CDR3 nucleotides: TGTGCCAGCAGCTTAAGCGCGGGAGGGCCATTCAATGAGCAGTTCTTC.

This clonotype was detected ten times or more. The rearrangement joins TRBV29-1 to TRBJ1-3; the D gene is possibly TRBD1 (5 bases). The V gene lost 6 bases and the J gene lost 3 bases, with 9 bases spanning the gap. The CDR3 is 12 amino acids. Germline V gene lookup returns CDR1 SQVTM and CDR2 ANQGSEA. In DNA form, the CDR3 reads TGCAGCGTCACGAGGGGTGGAAACACCATATATTTT. It encodes CSVTRGGNTIYF.

Many counts were recorded for this clonotype. The J gene is TRBJ1-6, the V gene TRBV7-2; the D is unclear. The CDR3 runs to 16 residues. With 5 bases removed from V and 0 bases from J, the gap between germline ends came to 11 bases. Germline V gives CDR1 SGHTA, CDR2 FQGNSA. The CDR3 loop is CASSRIQPSYNSPLHF. CDR3 DNA: TGTGCCAGCAGCCGAATACAGCCCTCCTATAATTCACCCCTCCACTTT.

Many counts were recorded for this clonotype. This chain uses TRBV7-2 with TRBJ2-3; D may correspond to TRBD1 or TRBD2 (6 bases each). V was pared by 5 bases and J by 2 bases, with 14 bases between. This CDR3 has 15 amino acids. From germline, CDR1 is SGHTA and CDR2 FQGNSA. CDR3 DNA sequence: TGTGCCAGCAGCCTCCTAGGGGGGCACACAGATACGCAGTATTTT. It translates to CASSLLGGHTDTQYF.

This clonotype was observed at least ten times. V gene TRBV10-3 combines with J gene TRBJ1-1, with a weak D call TRBD1 (5 bases). V lost 4 bases and J 5 bases, leaving 14 bases between the germline ends. This CDR3 is built from 14 residues. The germline gives CDR1 ENHRY, CDR2 SYGVKD. In DNA form, the CDR3 reads TGTGCCATCAGTGCCAGGGTAGAGGGTACTGAAGCTTTCTTT. This encodes CAISARVEGTEAFF.

The rearrangement joins TRBV7-2 to TRBJ2-7, with D hard to call. The CDR3 has 14 amino acids. Between the trimmed V and J ends, which lost 3 bases and 3 bases, there was a span of 12 bases. The germline V gene has CDR1 SGHTA and CDR2 FQGNSA. The CDR3 DNA reads as TGTGCCAGCAGCTTGCGACTTGAAGGCTACGAGCAGTACTTC. This encodes CASSLRLEGYEQYF. The variable domain in full, with the rest retrieved from reference TRBV7-2 and TRBJ2-7, is GAGVSQSPSNKVTEKGKDVELRCDPISGHTALYWYRQSLGQGLEFLIYFQGNSAPDKSGLPSDRFSAERTGGSVSTLTIQRTQQEDSAVYLCASSLRLEGYEQYFGPGTRLTVT.

This clonotype occurred many times. The rearrangement links TRBV4-2 to TRBJ2-3, with unresolved D. V dropped 0 bases and J dropped 6 bases, with 13 bases sitting between them. Germline assignment: CDR1 LGHNA and CDR2 YNFKEQ. This CDR3 has 15 amino acids. The CDR3 is CASSQEATDYDTQYF. The CDR3 DNA is TGTGCCAGCAGCCAAGAAGCGACTGATTATGATACGCAGTATTTT.

Ten or more counts support this clonotype. The chain joins TRBV7-2 to TRBJ2-1; 8 bases fit TRBD1. The CDR3 is made up of 15 amino acids. J lost 9 bases, V lost 2 bases, and 9 bases had no gene match. Germline V CDR1 and CDR2: SGHTA, FQGNSA. CDR3 sequence (DNA): TGTGCCAGCAGCTTAATCGGGCAGGGGGCGGGTGAGCAGTTCTTC. Translated: CASSLIGQGAGEQFF.

This rearrangement joins TRBV27 to TRBJ2-1, with 9 bases matching TRBD1. In germline, CDR1 is MNHEY, CDR2 SMNVEV (reference sequence). V lost 7 bases to trimming and J lost 8 bases; unmatched junction nucleotides: 12. This CDR3 is 15 amino acids long. This chain's CDR3 is CASKLGGQGAYEQFF. The DNA for the CDR3 is TGTGCCAGCAAATTGGGGGGACAGGGTGCCTATGAGCAGTTCTTC.

This clonotype was detected only a few times. V gene TRBV7-9 combines with J gene TRBJ2-2; D is undetermined. V shed 0 bases and J shed 6 bases, with 8 bases lying between them. Germline CDR1 reads SEHNR; CDR2 reads FQNEAQ (reference sequence). The CDR3 length is 14 residues. CDR3 sequence reads: CASSLANGPGELFF. CDR3 bases: TGTGCCAGCAGCTTAGCCAACGGTCCCGGGGAGCTGTTTTTT. Together with reference TRBV7-9 and TRBJ2-2, the CDR3 gives the full variable domain: DTGVSQNPRHKITKRGQNVTFRCDPISEHNRLYWYRQTLGQGPEFLTYFQNEAQLEKSRLLSDRFSAERPKGSFSTLEIQRTEQGDSAMYLCASSLANGPGELFFGEGSRLTVL.

This clonotype was counted many times. The rearrangement uses TRBV24-1 and TRBJ2-1, with 11 bases aligning to TRBD2. J lost 4 bases, V lost 2 bases, and 3 bases had no gene match. The CDR3 runs to 16 residues. Germline loops: CDR1 KGHDR, CDR2 SFDVKD. Here the CDR3 reads CATSDSGTSGYNEQFF. In DNA form, the CDR3 reads TGTGCCACCAGTGATTCGGGGACTAGCGGATACAATGAGCAGTTCTTC.